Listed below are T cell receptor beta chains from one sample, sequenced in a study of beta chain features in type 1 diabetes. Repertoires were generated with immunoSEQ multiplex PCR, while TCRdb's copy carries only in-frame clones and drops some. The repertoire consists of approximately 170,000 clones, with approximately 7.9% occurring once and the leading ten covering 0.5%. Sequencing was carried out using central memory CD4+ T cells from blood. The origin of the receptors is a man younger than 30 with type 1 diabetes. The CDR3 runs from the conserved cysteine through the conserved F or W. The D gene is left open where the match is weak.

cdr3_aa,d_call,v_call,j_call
CASSVVGDREGLGETQYF,TRBD2,TRBV9,TRBJ2-5
CASSLRLDGIQYF,-,TRBV7-2,TRBJ2-4
CSVEFSGDTQYF,-,TRBV29-1,TRBJ2-3
CASSSRGGVYGYTF,-,TRBV28,TRBJ1-2
CSPGQGNEQFF,TRBD1,TRBV20-1,TRBJ2-1
CASSIVSSNQPQHF,-,TRBV19,TRBJ1-5
CASSWGGTDNQPQHF,-,TRBV27,TRBJ1-5
CASSRDRGVGELFF,TRBD1,TRBV19,TRBJ2-2
CAWSHGNSNEKLFF,-,TRBV30,TRBJ1-4
CASSLHGQVANTEAFF,TRBD1,TRBV27,TRBJ1-1
CASSSASTGGFSGYTF,TRBD1,TRBV28,TRBJ1-2
CATSKFRDRGSYEQYF,TRBD1,TRBV15,TRBJ2-7
CASSLGQGAGANVLTF,TRBD1,TRBV5-1,TRBJ2-6
CSVEGLSSYNEQFF,-,TRBV29-1,TRBJ2-1
CASTLQGGVKTQYF,-,TRBV28,TRBJ2-3
CASSFGQQETQYF,-,TRBV5-1,TRBJ2-5
CASSPSLNTGELFF,-,TRBV11-2,TRBJ2-2
CASVRSGAHNEQFF,TRBD2,TRBV6-5,TRBJ2-1
CASSRGAGVGEQYF,TRBD2,TRBV28,TRBJ2-7
CASSRKTAPREQYF,-,TRBV7-2,TRBJ2-7
CASSLAGRTVGDYTF,-,TRBV7-8,TRBJ1-2
CASSQDLYQPQHF,-,TRBV4-3,TRBJ1-5
CASRLEVGSPLHF,-,TRBV2,TRBJ1-6
CASSRQGLNQPQHF,TRBD1,TRBV7-2,TRBJ1-5
CASSQLLHPGQGNNEQFF,-,TRBV4-3,TRBJ2-1
CASSRGQEANEQFF,TRBD1,TRBV28,TRBJ2-1
CASSHLDRGDYGYTF,TRBD1,TRBV4-1,TRBJ1-2
CATRGDRGYEKLFF,TRBD1,TRBV15,TRBJ1-4
CASSRGTAYGYTF,-,TRBV5-6,TRBJ1-2
CASSDPPRGNQPQHF,-,TRBV5-6,TRBJ1-5
CASSYGSGAPGTDTQYF,-,TRBV27,TRBJ2-3
CASSSQGWNSPLHF,-,TRBV7-2,TRBJ1-6
CASSFNSGNTIYF,-,TRBV7-2,TRBJ1-3
CASSSYTGQGAEQYF,TRBD1,TRBV7-2,TRBJ2-7
CSVEGRRNYNEQFF,-,TRBV29-1,TRBJ2-1
CASSLGQGVREQYF,TRBD1,TRBV28,TRBJ2-7
CASSSLVGGYTF,-,TRBV6-4,TRBJ1-2
CAWRRDSWTYNEQFF,TRBD1,TRBV30,TRBJ2-1